This paragraph covers one T cell receptor (beta chain) sequence. The sample is drawn from a study of T cell clones after liver transplantation. Germline loops: CDR1 SGHVS, CDR2 FQNEAQ. Losses at the gene ends were 2 bases for V and 1 base for J; bases not matched to a gene: 4. CDR3 size: 15 residues. The data were produced by immunoSEQ multiplex PCR, yet TCRdb's version contains in-frame clones alone and is incomplete. The table lists 50,000 to 55,000 clones, roughly 71% of them singletons, with just under 10% in the top ten. The gene calls are TRBV7-8 and TRBJ1-1; 7 bases fit TRBD1. Sequencing used CD4+ T cells from blood, obtained around 54 months after liver transplant. The source of this sequence is a human patient who received a liver transplant. Some T cells may have originated in the graft donor. The CDR3, as DNA: TGTGCCAGCAGCTTAATCCGGGACAGGAACACTGAAGCTTTCTTT. It encodes CASSLIRDRNTEAFF.